This T cell receptor beta chain came from a study of response to subunit inactivated influenza vaccine. General study results and limits: The authors suggested that every seasonal influenza vaccination recruits few new T cells.

CDR1 and CDR2 from the germline V gene are MNHEY and SMNVEV (reference sequence). The CDR3 contains 14 residues. Trimming removed 2 bases from V and 2 bases from J; junction bases left unmatched: 2. TCRdb recomputed calls from the RT-PCR reads with MiXCR, one row per CDR3 protein. The table has about 160,000 distinct CDR3 sequences, about 11% seen once. This clonotype was observed at least ten times. Its cognate antigen is unknown. The sample here was non-naive T cells sorted from PBMCs, taken 45 days after vaccination. The rearrangement links TRBV27 to TRBJ2-7, with 8 positions matching TRBD1. The clonotype comes from a man between 45 and 60 years old who received an inactivated influenza vaccine. The CDR3 region has the DNA TGTGCCAGCAGTTTACAGGGGGCTACCTACGAGCAGTACTTC. This translates into CASSLQGATYEQYF.